This TCR beta chain was obtained from a study of CD4 and CD8 cells across lung adenocarcinoma regions. Via MiXCR, TCRdb re-called the PCR reads, giving one row per CDR3 protein. The sample yields fewer than 10,000 distinct CDR3 sequences, 45% to 60% seen once. Samples came from patients with localized non-small cell lung adenocarcinoma. The receptor was isolated from a female donor with lung adenocarcinoma. The CD4 and CD8 labels of this study may be unreliable. Input material: CD8+ T cells from the center of a lung tumor.

CDR3 nucleotide sequence: TGTGCCACGGGGCTAGGGGACAGTGTCACAGAGACCCAGTACTTC. The encoded protein is CATGLGDSVTETQYF. V gene TRBV10-3 combines with J gene TRBJ2-3; 7 bases align to TRBD1. Near its end, the DNA agrees better with TRBJ2-5, so the J call may be wrong. Germline values: CDR1 ENHRY, CDR2 SYGVKD. This CDR3 is built from 15 residues.